Each of the 5 T cell receptor beta chains below was sequenced from the same sample in a study of PD-1 blockade in classical Hodgkin lymphoma. Brentuximab vedotin exposure varied among the patients, all of whom had relapsed after autologous stem cell transplantation. The table came from immunoSEQ multiplex PCR; TCRdb's copy has only in-frame clones and leaves some out. This repertoire shows about 90,000 clones, 80% to 95% found once; its top ten account for over 2.5%. The material sequenced was peripheral blood mononuclear cells (PBMCs), taken before the second cycle of nivolumab. All receptors derive from a human donor with classical Hodgkin lymphoma.

The chain carries TRBV30 and TRBJ2-1, with 11 bases aligning to TRBD2. Germline V CDR1 and CDR2: GTSNPN, SVGIG (reference sequence). This CDR3 region has 12 residues. DNA for the CDR3: TGTGCTGCGACTAGCGGGACTACTGAGCAGTTCTTC. Amino acids: CAATSGTTEQFF.

The chain carries TRBV21-1 and TRBJ1-3. TRBV21-1 is flagged as a pseudogene. The CDR3 has 14 residues. The CDR3: CATPAGVAGNTIYF. DNA of the CDR3: TGTGCCACGCCAGCTGGGGTCGCTGGAAACACCATATATTTT.

The gene calls are TRBV7-2 and TRBJ2-7, with D perhaps TRBD1 (6 bases). CDR3 length: 14 amino acids. Deletions cut 1 base from V and 7 bases from J, with 14 bases between. The germline V gene encodes CDR1 SGHTA and CDR2 FQGNSA. CDR3 protein: CASSLGGVQGEQYF. CDR3 bases: TGTGCCAGCAGCTTAGGGGGAGTCCAGGGGGAGCAGTACTTC. Full variable domain (missing parts from reference TRBV7-2 and TRBJ2-7): GAGVSQSPSNKVTEKGKDVELRCDPISGHTALYWYRQSLGQGLEFLIYFQGNSAPDKSGLPSDRFSAERTGGSVSTLTIQRTQQEDSAVYLCASSLGGVQGEQYFGPGTRLTVT.

V is TRBV2 and J is TRBJ1-3; D unresolved. Trimming removed 7 bases at V and 2 bases at J, with 9 bases between. The CDR3 totals 13 residues. CDR1 is SNHLY and CDR2 is FYNNEI in the germline V gene. The CDR3 bases are TGTGCCAGCAAAGCCGGGGCTGGAAACACCATATATTTT. Its protein is CASKAGAGNTIYF.

The rearrangement links TRBV6-6 to TRBJ1-5; D gene uncertain. Germline values: CDR1 MNHNY, CDR2 SVGAGI (reference sequence). The CDR3 is 13 amino acids. With 0 bases removed from V and 1 base from J, the gap between germline ends came to 1 base. The CDR3 sequence: CASSYSSNQPQHF. The DNA of the CDR3 is TGTGCCAGCAGTTACTCCAGCAATCAGCCCCAGCATTTT.